A selection of T cell receptor beta chains follows, all from one sample in a study of response to subunit inactivated influenza vaccine. A single record per CDR3 protein comes from TCRdb applying MiXCR to the RT-PCR reads. The data show about 170,000 distinct CDR3 sequences, around 10% seen once. The specimen was CD8+ T cells sorted from PBMCs, collected about 23 months after vaccination. Receptors originate from a man in his fifties or sixties who received an inactivated influenza vaccine. Both conserved end residues are part of each CDR3. The order of the fields is CDR3 protein, CDR3 DNA, J gene, D gene, clone size, V gene. The D gene is left open where the match is weak. Expanded clones are given a class, and other clones once, few, many or no size at all.

CDR3 protein: CSARPTVGGLLYEQYF; CDR3 DNA: TGCAGTGCTAGACCCACCGTGGGAGGCTTGCTCTACGAGCAGTACTTC; J gene: TRBJ2-7; D gene: .; clone size: few; V gene: TRBV20-1
CDR3 protein: CASSLGYGGGIYEQYF; CDR3 DNA: TGCGCCAGCAGCTTGGGGTACGGGGGGGGGATTTACGAGCAGTACTTC; J gene: TRBJ2-7; D gene: TRBD2; clone size: many; V gene: TRBV5-1
CDR3 protein: CSAKQGYAHVEAFF; CDR3 DNA: TGCAGTGCTAAACAGGGCTACGCGCATGTTGAAGCTTTCTTT; J gene: TRBJ1-1; D gene: .; clone size: .; V gene: TRBV20-1
CDR3 protein: CSVEETGGSYNEQFF; CDR3 DNA: TGCAGCGTTGAAGAGACGGGGGGCTCCTACAATGAGCAGTTCTTC; J gene: TRBJ2-1; D gene: TRBD2; clone size: medium-sized; V gene: TRBV29-1
CDR3 protein: CASTTGNSYEQYF; CDR3 DNA: TGTGCCAGCACCACAGGGAATTCCTACGAGCAGTACTTC; J gene: TRBJ2-7; D gene: .; clone size: few; V gene: TRBV12-3/TRBV12-4
CDR3 protein: CSARDSGSREQFF; CDR3 DNA: TGCAGTGCTAGAGATAGCGGGAGTCGTGAGCAGTTCTTC; J gene: TRBJ2-1; D gene: TRBD2; clone size: .; V gene: TRBV20-1
CDR3 protein: CASSASDNRISYEQYF; CDR3 DNA: TGTGCCAGCAGCGCCTCCGACAACAGAATTTCCTACGAGCAGTACTTC; J gene: TRBJ2-7; D gene: .; clone size: few; V gene: TRBV7-9
CDR3 protein: CATTGETDTQYF; CDR3 DNA: TGTGCCACTACAGGGGAGACAGATACGCAGTATTTT; J gene: TRBJ2-3; D gene: TRBD1; clone size: .; V gene: TRBV24-1
CDR3 protein: CASSLGNANEQFF; CDR3 DNA: TGTGCCAGCAGTTTAGGGAATGCGAATGAGCAGTTCTTC; J gene: TRBJ2-1; D gene: .; clone size: .; V gene: TRBV27
CDR3 protein: CSVVGAHEQYF; CDR3 DNA: TGCAGCGTTGTTGGGGCCCACGAGCAGTACTTC; J gene: TRBJ2-7; D gene: .; clone size: .; V gene: TRBV29-1
CDR3 protein: CATTTGGFDNEQFF; CDR3 DNA: TGTGCCACCACGACAGGGGGCTTCGACAATGAGCAGTTCTTC; J gene: TRBJ2-1; D gene: TRBD1; clone size: .; V gene: TRBV24-1
CDR3 protein: CASSLSRRMETQYF; CDR3 DNA: TGTGCCAGCAGTTTAAGTCGCCGGATGGAGACCCAGTACTTC; J gene: TRBJ2-5; D gene: .; clone size: .; V gene: TRBV28
CDR3 protein: CASSLAGEGNEQFF; CDR3 DNA: TGTGCCAGCAGCTTAGCGGGAGAGGGCAATGAGCAGTTCTTC; J gene: TRBJ2-1; D gene: TRBD2; clone size: few; V gene: TRBV7-3
CDR3 protein: CASALANNEQFF; CDR3 DNA: TGTGCCAGCGCTTTGGCCAACAATGAGCAGTTCTTC; J gene: TRBJ2-1; D gene: .; clone size: many; V gene: TRBV12-3/TRBV12-4
CDR3 protein: CASSLEWDSELDTQYF; CDR3 DNA: TGTGCCAGCAGCTTAGAGTGGGACAGCGAGCTCGATACGCAGTATTTT; J gene: TRBJ2-3; D gene: TRBD1; clone size: medium-sized; V gene: TRBV7-2
CDR3 protein: CASRGGSTGASYEQYF; CDR3 DNA: TGTGCCAGCAGGGGGGGATCGACAGGGGCCTCCTACGAGCAGTACTTC; J gene: TRBJ2-7; D gene: TRBD1; clone size: few; V gene: TRBV28
CDR3 protein: CASGFGGSYEQYF; CDR3 DNA: TGTGCCAGCGGTTTTGGCGGGAGTTACGAGCAGTACTTC; J gene: TRBJ2-7; D gene: TRBD2; clone size: .; V gene: TRBV13
CDR3 protein: CASRHRAGAYEQYF; CDR3 DNA: TGTGCCAGCAGGCACAGAGCGGGAGCCTACGAGCAGTACTTC; J gene: TRBJ2-7; D gene: TRBD2; clone size: few; V gene: TRBV6-1
CDR3 protein: CASSFRPSYEQYF; CDR3 DNA: TGCGCCAGCAGCTTCCGACCCTCCTACGAGCAGTACTTC; J gene: TRBJ2-7; D gene: .; clone size: few; V gene: TRBV5-1
CDR3 protein: CSVAGTGTYEQFF; CDR3 DNA: TGCAGCGTCGCCGGGACAGGGACTTATGAGCAGTTCTTC; J gene: TRBJ2-1; D gene: TRBD1; clone size: .; V gene: TRBV29-1
CDR3 protein: CASSFSGGPPETQYF; CDR3 DNA: TGTGCCAGCAGTTTTAGCGGGGGGCCACCGGAGACCCAGTACTTC; J gene: TRBJ2-5; D gene: TRBD2; clone size: .; V gene: TRBV12-3/TRBV12-4
CDR3 protein: CASSLPPTYEQYF; CDR3 DNA: TGTGCCAGCAGTCTGCCCCCAACCTACGAGCAGTACTTC; J gene: TRBJ2-7; D gene: .; clone size: few; V gene: TRBV12-3/TRBV12-4
CDR3 protein: CASSPTGPNEQYF; CDR3 DNA: TGTGCCAGCAGTCCAACCGGACCTAACGAGCAGTACTTC; J gene: TRBJ2-7; D gene: .; clone size: few; V gene: TRBV27
CDR3 protein: CASSKRDSYEQYF; CDR3 DNA: TGTGCCAGCAGCAAGCGGGACAGCTACGAGCAGTACTTC; J gene: TRBJ2-7; D gene: .; clone size: few; V gene: TRBV9
CDR3 protein: CASSYSKREVSYEQYF; CDR3 DNA: TGTGCCAGCAGTTACTCTAAGCGGGAAGTCTCCTACGAGCAGTACTTC; J gene: TRBJ2-7; D gene: TRBD2; clone size: .; V gene: TRBV6-5
CDR3 protein: CASSGGQGGSDEQYF; CDR3 DNA: TGCGCCAGCAGCGGGGGACAGGGAGGTTCGGACGAGCAGTACTTC; J gene: TRBJ2-7; D gene: TRBD1; clone size: few; V gene: TRBV5-1
CDR3 protein: CASSVVETGEQFF; CDR3 DNA: TGTGCCAGCAGCGTAGTAGAGACGGGGGAGCAGTTCTTC; J gene: TRBJ2-1; D gene: .; clone size: .; V gene: TRBV9
CDR3 protein: CASSFGTGGEQYF; CDR3 DNA: TGTGCCAGCAGCTTTGGGACAGGGGGCGAGCAGTACTTC; J gene: TRBJ2-7; D gene: TRBD1; clone size: few; V gene: TRBV7-6
CDR3 protein: CASSKRTEQFF; CDR3 DNA: TGTGCCAGCAGCAAAAGGACAGAGCAGTTCTTC; J gene: TRBJ2-1; D gene: .; clone size: many; V gene: TRBV27
CDR3 protein: CASSLGGSLVSTDTQYF; CDR3 DNA: TGTGCCAGCAGCCTAGGCGGTAGCCTTGTGAGCACAGATACGCAGTATTTT; J gene: TRBJ2-3; D gene: .; clone size: few; V gene: TRBV11-3
CDR3 protein: CASSPRTSIYEQFF; CDR3 DNA: TGTGCCAGCAGCCCGCGGACTAGCATCTATGAGCAGTTCTTC; J gene: TRBJ2-1; D gene: TRBD2; clone size: few; V gene: TRBV7-9
CDR3 protein: CSVEDTLAGGPEQFF; CDR3 DNA: TGCAGCGTTGAAGATACGTTAGCGGGGGGGCCCGAGCAGTTCTTC; J gene: TRBJ2-1; D gene: TRBD2; clone size: few; V gene: TRBV29-1
CDR3 protein: CASSWGTSGRNNEQFF; CDR3 DNA: TGTGCCAGCAGTTGGGGGACTAGCGGGAGAAACAATGAGCAGTTCTTC; J gene: TRBJ2-1; D gene: TRBD2; clone size: .; V gene: TRBV28
CDR3 protein: CASSLVADRVWEQYF; CDR3 DNA: TGTGCCAGCAGCTTAGTAGCGGACAGGGTATGGGAGCAGTACTTC; J gene: TRBJ2-7; D gene: TRBD1; clone size: few; V gene: TRBV11-2
CDR3 protein: CASSLVGHQYRPYEQYF; CDR3 DNA: TGTGCCAGCAGCTTAGTGGGACACCAATACCGACCCTACGAGCAGTACTTC; J gene: TRBJ2-7; D gene: .; clone size: many; V gene: TRBV11-2
CDR3 protein: CASSLGPYRRF; CDR3 DNA: TGTGCCAGCAGCTTAGGCCCATATCGCCGGTTC; J gene: TRBJ2-7; D gene: .; clone size: few; V gene: TRBV7-9
CDR3 protein: CASNFRAGDGDEQFF; CDR3 DNA: TGTGCCAGCAACTTTAGGGCGGGAGATGGTGATGAGCAGTTCTTC; J gene: TRBJ2-1; D gene: TRBD2; clone size: few; V gene: TRBV9
CDR3 protein: CASSEVGGRQETQYF; CDR3 DNA: TGTGCCAGCAGTGAGGTAGGGGGACGGCAAGAGACCCAGTACTTC; J gene: TRBJ2-5; D gene: .; clone size: few; V gene: TRBV6-1
CDR3 protein: CASSFGQGGNEQFF; CDR3 DNA: TGTGCCAGCAGCTTCGGACAGGGGGGAAATGAGCAGTTCTTC; J gene: TRBJ2-1; D gene: TRBD1; clone size: few; V gene: TRBV7-2
CDR3 protein: CSASGLAGGRTYEQYF; CDR3 DNA: TGCAGTGCTAGTGGGTTAGCGGGAGGCAGAACCTACGAGCAGTACTTC; J gene: TRBJ2-7; D gene: TRBD2; clone size: few; V gene: TRBV20-1
CDR3 protein: CASSLKVGVEEKLFF; CDR3 DNA: TGTGCCAGCAGCTTAAAAGTTGGGGTTGAGGAAAAACTGTTTTTT; J gene: TRBJ1-4; D gene: .; clone size: few; V gene: TRBV7-9
CDR3 protein: CSVVKTEAFF; CDR3 DNA: TGCAGCGTTGTTAAAACTGAAGCTTTCTTT; J gene: TRBJ1-1; D gene: .; clone size: few; V gene: TRBV29-1
CDR3 protein: CASSLTNLNTEAFF; CDR3 DNA: TGTGCCAGCAGCCTGACAAATCTGAACACTGAAGCTTTCTTT; J gene: TRBJ1-1; D gene: .; clone size: few; V gene: TRBV7-9
CDR3 protein: CSAADTSGETDTQYF; CDR3 DNA: TGCAGTGCGGCAGATACTAGCGGAGAGACAGATACGCAGTATTTT; J gene: TRBJ2-3; D gene: TRBD2; clone size: .; V gene: TRBV20-1
CDR3 protein: CASSYPLPGNEQFF; CDR3 DNA: TGTGCCAGCAGTTACCCACTCCCAGGGAATGAGCAGTTCTTC; J gene: TRBJ2-1; D gene: .; clone size: .; V gene: TRBV28
CDR3 protein: CASRNPVDTQYF; CDR3 DNA: TGTGCCAGCAGAAACCCGGTGGATACGCAGTATTTT; J gene: TRBJ2-3; D gene: .; clone size: many; V gene: TRBV6-5
CDR3 protein: CASSPRTRDADTQYF; CDR3 DNA: TGTGCCAGCAGCCCCCGCACTAGGGACGCAGATACGCAGTATTTT; J gene: TRBJ2-3; D gene: .; clone size: .; V gene: TRBV7-9
CDR3 protein: CASSLTGSSNEQFF; CDR3 DNA: TGTGCCAGCAGTTTAACGGGCAGTAGCAATGAGCAGTTCTTC; J gene: TRBJ2-1; D gene: .; clone size: .; V gene: TRBV28
CDR3 protein: CASSPRVLSEAFF; CDR3 DNA: TGTGCCAGCAGCCCCCGGGTGCTCAGTGAAGCTTTCTTT; J gene: TRBJ1-1; D gene: .; clone size: .; V gene: TRBV5-5
CDR3 protein: CASSPRFGETQYF; CDR3 DNA: TGTGCCAGCAGCCCTCGATTTGGAGAGACCCAGTACTTC; J gene: TRBJ2-5; D gene: .; clone size: .; V gene: TRBV6-2/TRBV6-3
CDR3 protein: CASSLSQGVGSPLHF; CDR3 DNA: TGTGCCAGCAGTTTGTCACAGGGGGTCGGATCACCCCTCCACTTT; J gene: TRBJ1-6; D gene: TRBD1; clone size: few; V gene: TRBV27
CDR3 protein: CATGLAGGHTDTQYF; CDR3 DNA: TGTGCCACCGGACTAGCGGGGGGACACACAGATACGCAGTATTTT; J gene: TRBJ2-3; D gene: TRBD2; clone size: few; V gene: TRBV6-1
CDR3 protein: CSAVGTSGGRGQFF; CDR3 DNA: TGCAGTGCTGTTGGGACTAGCGGGGGTCGGGGGCAGTTCTTC; J gene: TRBJ2-1; D gene: TRBD2; clone size: many; V gene: TRBV20-1